A single T cell receptor (beta chain) is shown here with its context. The data originate from a study of cytomegalovirus exposure and HLA in healthy donors. 13 Jbeta primers and 60 Vbeta primers were used for the PCR. Only in-frame clones appear in the TCRdb table, and some are missing; sequencing was by immunoSEQ multiplex PCR. The table lists more than 95,000 clones, 70% to 80% of them singletons. V dropped 5 bases and J dropped 2 bases, with 10 bases sitting between them. Germline CDR1 and CDR2: MNHNS and SASEGT. The CDR3 loop spans 14 amino acids. The material sequenced was PBMCs. The sequence came from a man between 45 and 60 years old in good health and CMV-seropositive. The V and J genes are TRBV6-1 and TRBJ1-5; D unresolved. This CDR3 is CASSLPGRNQPQHF. Written as DNA, the CDR3 is TGTGCCAGCAGTCTACCTGGGCGCAATCAGCCCCAGCATTTT.